This TCR beta chain came from a study of CD8 T cells in ankylosing spondylitis. Study results and limitations: Several highly homologous variants made up a TCR beta motif, and this motif appeared characteristic of ankylosing spondylitis blood. Peripheral blood held disease-linked clones only at relatively low frequency, and these were CD8+.

A word on this clonotype: The antigen is undetermined. This may be a read error: a much more frequent sequence differs by one nucleotide.

The trim removed 0 bases at V and 7 bases at J, leaving 4 bases unmatched. Germline loops: CDR1 SGHRS, CDR2 YFSETQ. The CDR3 spans 15 residues. TCRdb ran MiXCR on the 5' RACE reads and lists one entry per CDR3 protein. The sample contains roughly 130,000 distinct CDR3 sequences, 6.5% to 9% of which appear only once. This sequence joins TRBV5-1 and TRBJ1-5, with 10 bases matching TRBD1. The source is a male donor with ankylosing spondylitis or in good health (not recorded which). The sequenced sample consisted of blood, either unsorted or a sorted T cell fraction (not recorded which). The CDR3 bases are TGCGCCAGCAGCTTGGCGGGACAGGGGAAACAGCCCCAGCATTTT. Its translation is CASSLAGQGKQPQHF.